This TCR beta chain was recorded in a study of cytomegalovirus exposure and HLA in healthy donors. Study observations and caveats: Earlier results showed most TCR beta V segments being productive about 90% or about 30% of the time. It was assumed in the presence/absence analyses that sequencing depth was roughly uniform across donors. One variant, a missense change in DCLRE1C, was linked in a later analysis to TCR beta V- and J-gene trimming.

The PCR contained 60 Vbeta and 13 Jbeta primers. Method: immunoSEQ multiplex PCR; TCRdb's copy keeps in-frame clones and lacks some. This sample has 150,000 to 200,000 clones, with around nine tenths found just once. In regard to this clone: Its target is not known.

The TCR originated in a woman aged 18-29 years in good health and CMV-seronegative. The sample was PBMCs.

The CDR3 DNA reads TGTGCCAGCAGCTTCAGGGGGAGCAATCAGCCCCAGCATTTT. Translated: CASSFRGSNQPQHF. The V and J genes are TRBV5-8 and TRBJ1-5; 7 bases match TRBD1. V shed 2 bases, J shed 1 base, and the junction held 0 bases outside the gene matches. Germline values: CDR1 SGHTS, CDR2 YDEGEE. The CDR3 loop spans 14 amino acids.